This T cell receptor beta chain was documented in a study of T cell clonality in common variable immunodeficiency. Study conclusions and caveats: Fewer deletions and N-nucleotide insertions were reportedly seen in common variable immunodeficiency TCR beta sequences. What drives increased CVID clonality needs T cell subpopulation sequencing. CVID subjects shared fewer TCRbeta clones than healthy controls did.

TCRdb's table, derived via immunoSEQ multiplex PCR, lists solely in-frame clones and lacks some. This sample carries roughly 34,000 clones and no singletons, and 28% goes to the top ten. Patients had low serum IgG, IgA and/or IgM and specific antibody deficiency. Each donor provided roughly 4.5 to 8.5 ml of heparinized whole blood. This CDR3 is built from 16 residues. V gave up 5 bases and J gave up 9 bases; unmatched junction bases: 8. Germline lookup yields CDR1 LNHDA and CDR2 SQIVND (reference sequence). The sample holds many counts of this clone. What it recognizes is unknown. The CDR3 extends 3 residues past the end of the read, so its final part is completed from the germline J gene.

Sequenced: peripheral blood mononuclear cells. This TCR derives from a human donor with common variable immunodeficiency. The V and J genes are TRBV19 and TRBJ2-1; 15 bases are shared with TRBD2. The CDR3 loop reads CASSYLGLAGGVEQFF. CDR3 DNA (partial): TGTGCCAGTAGTTACCTCGGACTAGCGGGAGGGGTTGAG.